The sequence of this T cell receptor beta chain was determined in a study of blood T cell repertoires in COVID-19. Between the trimmed V and J ends, which lost 0 bases and 1 base, there was a span of 8 bases. This CDR3 has 14 amino acids. Germline CDR1 SGHRS, CDR2 YFSETQ. Grouping used clinical history reported by participants in a survey and questionnaire. Assay: immunoSEQ multiplex PCR; the TCRdb copy retains only in-frame clones and omits some. The sample comprises roughly 180,000 clones, approximately 80% of which are singletons, and 10% to 15% rests with the top ten. This clone was seen once. What was sequenced was PBMCs or T cells enriched from blood (not recorded which). The rearrangement joins TRBV5-1 to TRBJ2-7, with D tentatively TRBD2 (5 bases). The receptor was derived from a woman aged 55-70 years who had recovered from COVID-19. The CDR3 nucleotides are TGCGCCAGCAGCTTGGCAGGACTTTCCTACGAGCAGTACTTC. Its protein product is CASSLAGLSYEQYF.